The rows below give T cell receptor beta chains drawn from one sample of a study of T-cell memory formation after mild COVID-19. TCRdb re-called the 5' RACE reads through MiXCR, storing one row per CDR3 protein. The sample carries around 450,000 distinct CDR3 sequences, approximately 20% recorded once. Sequenced material: PBMCs or a T cell subset sorted from them (not recorded which). Source of these receptors: an adult woman who had mild COVID-19 (a few samples of this study predate the infection). Cell type and time point are not known. The conserved cysteine and the conserved F or W are not part of the CDR3 here. Each record gives: CDR3 protein, V gene, J gene.

ASSLEANDYYGYT	TRBV7-9	TRBJ1-2
ASSLRSWTSGRETQY	TRBV11-2	TRBJ2-5
ASSPREPSSYNEQF	TRBV27	TRBJ2-1
ASSVTLDSYNEQF	TRBV5-1	TRBJ2-1
ASSWTIYNEQF	TRBV9	TRBJ2-1
ASRQGTSTTDTQY	TRBV5-1	TRBJ2-3
ASSLAVIGTEPTNEKLF	TRBV5-1	TRBJ1-4
ASSLGYAGELF	TRBV5-1	TRBJ2-2
SVGLAGVRNEQY	TRBV29-1	TRBJ2-7
ASIPRPGQGGDTQY	TRBV5-1	TRBJ2-3
ASSYSAGGNEQY	TRBV6-2/TRBV6-3	TRBJ2-7
ASSDRQATNEKLF	TRBV5-1	TRBJ1-4
ASSVGTSGGYRDEQF	TRBV9	TRBJ2-1
ASSLGWRGLAPNEQF	TRBV7-6	TRBJ2-1
ASSLTLGTEAF	TRBV7-2	TRBJ1-1
SARKDRFDGYT	TRBV20-1	TRBJ1-2
SVELGHLGTDTQY	TRBV29-1	TRBJ2-3
ASSLVSGDGGYT	TRBV7-9	TRBJ1-2
ASSDPGTVVETEAF	TRBV25-1	TRBJ1-1
ASSQMVAAASGNTIY	TRBV18	TRBJ1-3
ASSVLRQGSPNTEAF	TRBV9	TRBJ1-1
ASSLRGDRGGETQY	TRBV7-9	TRBJ2-5
ASTDEQY	TRBV5-1	TRBJ2-7
ASSESIGIQY	TRBV5-1	TRBJ2-4
ASSLELAQQF	TRBV5-1	TRBJ2-1
ASSTASGNYNEQF	TRBV5-1	TRBJ2-1